The T cell receptor beta chain described here comes from a study of shared clonotypes between healthy human individuals. Findings and limits, study-wide: Memory subsets generally showed smaller estimated richness than naive subsets did. An expected dependence of interdonor clonotype sharing on sequencing depth was noted.

Only one count was recorded for this clone. As yet, its antigen is unknown. The V gene lost 5 bases and the J gene lost 3 bases, with 11 bases spanning the gap. From germline, CDR1 is MDHEN and CDR2 SYDVKM. The CDR3 is 13 residues long. Deep-level settings were used for running the assay. Data came from immunoSEQ multiplex PCR; TCRdb stores just in-frame clones and leaves some out. Of some 2,000,000 clones in the sample, about 94% were seen once. The genes are TRBV28 and TRBJ2-7; D uncertain. Source material: naive CD4+ T cells sorted from blood. Subset defined: CD45RA+ positively selected. The sequence was obtained from a man between 18 and 29 years old in good health. DNA of the CDR3: TGTGCCAGCAGTCAACTCGTCGTCTACGAGCAGTACTTC. This sequence encodes CASSQLVVYEQYF.